A selection of T cell receptor beta chains follows, all from one sample in a study of blood T cells in healthy people across ages. TCRdb passed the 5' RACE reads through MiXCR, listing each CDR3 protein once. This table has approximately 800,000 distinct CDR3 sequences, just under 25% appearing once. The same data also contributed to another study, on T cells of mothers and their children.

The sample comprised blood. These receptor sequences come from a boy between 10 and 17 years old in good health. Both conserved end residues are part of each CDR3. A D gene is named only where the DNA matches it firmly. Size is omitted from some rows. Given values are once, few, many or a class for expanded clones.

abundance | d_gene | j_gene | v_gene | CDR3aa | CDR3nt
few | NA | TRBJ2-1 | TRBV28 | CASSPRSSSYNEQFF | TGTGCCAGCAGTCCCCGGAGTAGCTCCTACAATGAGCAGTTCTTC
NA | NA | TRBJ1-1 | TRBV24-1 | CATSPAGNTEAFF | TGTGCCACCAGTCCTGCTGGGAACACTGAAGCTTTCTTT
NA | NA | TRBJ1-5 | TRBV19 | CASSIGMQPQHF | TGTGCCAGTAGTATTGGAATGCAGCCCCAGCATTTT
few | TRBD1 | TRBJ1-4 | TRBV12-3/TRBV12-4 | CASSGTGETNEKLFF | TGTGCCAGCAGCGGAACAGGGGAGACTAATGAAAAACTGTTTTTT
few | NA | TRBJ2-7 | TRBV13 | CASSLRGVQSSYEQYF | TGTGCCAGCAGCCTCAGGGGGGTGCAGAGCTCCTACGAGCAGTACTTC
few | NA | TRBJ2-7 | TRBV15 | CATSRGASGSYEQYF | TGTGCCACCAGCAGAGGGGCCAGCGGATCCTACGAGCAGTACTTC
few | NA | TRBJ1-4 | TRBV6-4 | CASSDSGICDEKLFF | TGTGCCAGCAGTGACTCGGGCATTTGCGATGAAAAACTGTTTTTT
NA | TRBD1 | TRBJ1-2 | TRBV24-1 | CATSDPGQGGGYTF | TGTGCCACCAGTGATCCGGGACAGGGAGGCGGCTACACCTTC
NA | NA | TRBJ1-4 | TRBV6-2/TRBV6-3 | CASSDSGKLFF | TGTGCCAGCAGCGACAGCGGAAAACTGTTTTTT
few | NA | TRBJ1-2 | TRBV7-9 | CASSFVPRPEGYGYTF | TGTGCCAGCAGCTTTGTCCCCCGGCCGGAGGGGTATGGCTACACCTTC
NA | NA | TRBJ1-2 | TRBV12-3/TRBV12-4 | CASSPANYGYTF | TGTGCCAGCAGTCCCGCCAACTATGGCTACACCTTC
NA | NA | TRBJ2-7 | TRBV28 | CASSPTPSSYEQYF | TGTGCCAGCAGCCCTACTCCCAGCTCCTACGAGCAGTACTTC
once | TRBD1 | TRBJ1-2 | TRBV5-6 | CASRFRGRRNGYTF | TGTGCCAGCAGGTTCAGGGGGCGTCGGAATGGCTACACCTTC
few | NA | TRBJ1-6 | TRBV4-2 | CASSQDVGRSPLHF | TGTGCCAGCAGCCAAGACGTAGGACGATCACCCCTCCACTTT
NA | TRBD2 | TRBJ2-5 | TRBV20-1 | CSARALAGLQETQYF | TGCAGTGCTAGAGCGCTAGCGGGGTTACAAGAGACCCAGTACTTC
NA | NA | TRBJ2-5 | TRBV27 | CASRHTVNQETQYF | TGTGCCAGCAGACATACAGTGAACCAAGAGACCCAGTACTTC
NA | NA | TRBJ1-5 | TRBV6-1 | CASSGPGLTNQPQHF | TGTGCCAGCAGTGGCCCGGGACTCACGAATCAGCCCCAGCATTTT